The rows below give T cell receptor beta chains drawn from one sample of a study of blood T cell repertoires in COVID-19. Clones were read by immunoSEQ multiplex PCR, and TCRdb kept only the in-frame ones, dropping some. The sample has about 300,000 clones; roughly 90% are singletons. Material: peripheral blood. These TCRs come from a woman aged 25 to 39 with COVID-19, enrolled during active disease. Each CDR3 is given without its conserved first and last residue. Each record gives: CDR3 length, V gene, clone size, CDR3 protein. Part of the rows lack a size; the others show once, few, many or a class for expanded clones.

length: 14; V: TRBV5-4; size: -; CDR3: ASSLAGGISYNEQF
length: 12; V: TRBV5-4; size: -; CDR3: ASSPSSGGTEAF
length: 17; V: TRBV5-6; size: -; CDR3: ASSQRGFQGAIANYGYT
length: 14; V: TRBV6-1; size: -; CDR3: ASSDRVERGNGELF
length: 14; V: TRBV6-1; size: -; CDR3: ASSATSSGTGGTQY
length: 12; V: TRBV7-2; size: -; CDR3: VSSFDRGSEKLF
length: 13; V: TRBV3-1/TRBV3-2; size: -; CDR3: ASSQVAGRSIGYT
length: 12; V: TRBV6-1; size: -; CDR3: ASSELGENTEAF
length: 13; V: TRBV7-6; size: -; CDR3: ASSQMTGALPTQY
length: 9; V: TRBV30; size: -; CDR3: AWSARDEQF
length: 12; V: TRBV4-1; size: few; CDR3: ASSQDLTVYEQY
length: 12; V: TRBV6-1; size: -; CDR3: ASSEESRPGEAF
length: 16; V: TRBV19; size: -; CDR3: ASSISGQSLSSGNTIY
length: 12; V: TRBV28; size: -; CDR3: ASTLARVAYGYT
length: 14; V: TRBV14; size: -; CDR3: ASSHSLAGGWGEQF
length: 13; V: TRBV5-4; size: once; CDR3: ASSGGTSPGKKQF
length: 12; V: TRBV5-5; size: -; CDR3: ASSLSGGNDGYT
length: 15; V: TRBV18; size: -; CDR3: ASSRQLASSISNEQF
length: 11; V: TRBV19; size: -; CDR3: ASSIGGQRTQY
length: 11; V: TRBV30; size: -; CDR3: AWRGHPGNTIY
length: 9; V: TRBV11-3; size: -; CDR3: ASSSNEKLF
length: 11; V: TRBV11-2; size: -; CDR3: ASSFRGITEAF
length: 11; V: TRBV2; size: -; CDR3: ASSDAAGYGYT
length: 11; V: TRBV10-2; size: -; CDR3: ASSEPLAGDKY
length: 12; V: TRBV10-1; size: -; CDR3: ASSDVVERETQY
length: 11; V: TRBV4-1; size: -; CDR3: ASSPGGAGGYT
length: 13; V: TRBV24-1; size: -; CDR3: ATSVRQGYEETQY
length: 11; V: TRBV7-2; size: once; CDR3: ASSLAGEGGYT
length: 12; V: TRBV7-2; size: -; CDR3: ASSPRTGNSPLH
length: 10; V: TRBV28; size: few; CDR3: ASSLEGYEQY
length: 15; V: TRBV7-9; size: -; CDR3: ASSLAGVRDRVTEAF
length: 13; V: TRBV18; size: few; CDR3: ASSPGQGGGSPLH
length: 14; V: TRBV7-9; size: once; CDR3: ASSYEPTSAAREQY
length: 12; V: TRBV19; size: -; CDR3: ASSIGRTNYGYT
length: 13; V: TRBV6-5; size: -; CDR3: ASSPGTDSNYGYT
length: 12; V: TRBV5-4; size: -; CDR3: ASSLATGPTPLH
length: 11; V: TRBV6-2/TRBV6-3; size: -; CDR3: ASSYEASYEQY
length: 17; V: TRBV2; size: -; CDR3: ASSLRTSGSFRGTGELF
length: 11; V: TRBV10-3; size: -; CDR3: AIKEQGDQPQH
length: 13; V: TRBV19; size: -; CDR3: ASSRPGQGNTEAF
length: 12; V: TRBV27; size: -; CDR3: ASSTGRSSYEQY
length: 13; V: TRBV7-9; size: -; CDR3: ASSTPRGRTGELF
length: 10; V: TRBV5-8; size: once; CDR3: ASSLEFPKHF
length: 15; V: TRBV6-4; size: once; CDR3: ASSDTKGQGDTGELF
length: 11; V: TRBV29-1; size: -; CDR3: SGRTGGYNEQF
length: 12; V: TRBV6-1; size: once; CDR3: ASSDLSRRFGQF
length: 14; V: TRBV5-1; size: -; CDR3: ASSPEGQDSNQPQH
length: 16; V: TRBV18; size: -; CDR3: ASSPPGLAGTNTGELF
length: 13; V: TRBV5-4; size: -; CDR3: ASSRTEATQETQY
length: 13; V: TRBV9; size: -; CDR3: ASPGQLTSKQGYT
length: 14; V: TRBV4-3; size: once; CDR3: ASSQDSTGLLTEAF
length: 12; V: TRBV10-2; size: -; CDR3: ASRPGLAGGTQY
length: 14; V: TRBV24-1; size: -; CDR3: ATSDATLGSNQPQH
length: 13; V: TRBV7-2; size: -; CDR3: ASSLVLLGLDGYT
length: 12; V: TRBV10-1; size: -; CDR3: ASSAAGTYNEQF
length: 12; V: TRBV5-1; size: -; CDR3: ASSPTGGEYGYT
length: 13; V: TRBV7-7; size: -; CDR3: ASSPNRGQSGELF